One T cell receptor beta chain is described in this entry. As previously described, bulk TCR libraries were made using listed TCR primers. TCRdb reprocessed the PCR reads via MiXCR and lists one record per CDR3 protein. The sample has 550,000 to 750,000 distinct CDR3 sequences, 20% seen once; the top ten hold roughly 0.9%. CDR1 and CDR2 (germline): SGDLS, YYNGEE. This CDR3 is built from 20 residues. Trimming at V came to 0 bases and at J to 7 bases, leaving 20 bases not matched to a gene. The record originates from a study of molecular identifiers for immune sequencing clone quantification. Study details: RNA from 20,000 or 100,000 naive CD8 cells was split five ways in replicates, with four sequenced.

Sequencing was carried out using naive CD8+ T cells from blood, with Jurkat cell RNA spiked in. Subset in this sample: FACS-sorted CD8+CD4-CCR7+CD45RA+ naive T cells. This TCR derives from a human donor in good health. Some libraries in this study had Jurkat cell RNA spiked in. The J gene is TRBJ2-1, the V gene TRBV9; 9 bases align to TRBD1. The CDR3 reads CASSVGRGTGTVGLGNEQFF. The CDR3 region has the DNA TGTGCCAGCAGCGTAGGACGAGGGACAGGGACAGTTGGGCTTGGGAATGAGCAGTTCTTC.